Shown below are 21 T cell receptor beta chains from a single sample sequenced in a study of cytomegalovirus exposure and HLA in healthy donors. 13 Jbeta primers and 60 Vbeta primers were used for the PCR. The table came from immunoSEQ multiplex PCR; TCRdb's copy has only in-frame clones and leaves some out. The table includes over 110,000 clones, 75% to 80% detected once. Sequencing was performed on PBMCs. The origin of the receptors is a woman between 40 and 55 years old in good health and CMV-seropositive.

The table lists this clone with a count of one. An end of the junction does not agree with germline; a read error may underlie this. The chain employs TRBV7-7 and TRBJ2-7, with D tentatively TRBD2 (6 bases). The length of the CDR3 is 14 residues. Germline loops: CDR1 SSHAT, CDR2 FNYEAQ (reference sequence). Here the CDR3 DNA reads TGTGCTAGCAGCTTAGCGGCCGCCCCCTACGAGCAGTACTTC. This sequence encodes CASSLAAAPYEQYF.

This chain uses TRBV19 with TRBJ1-3, with TRBD1 identical over 7 bases. The junction had 8 bases not matched to a gene; V was cut back by 6 bases and J by 0 bases. This CDR3 comprises 16 residues. Germline CDR1 LNHDA, CDR2 SQIVND (reference sequence). The CDR3 here is CASRPRTGSSGNTIYF. Here the CDR3 DNA reads TGTGCCAGTAGACCGCGGACAGGCAGCTCTGGAAACACCATATATTTT.

Note on this clone: The junction and the germline gene differ at one end; a read error may be behind it. V gene TRBV7-7 combines with J gene TRBJ2-2; 11 nucleotides line up with TRBD1. Germline CDR1 and CDR2: SSHAT and FNYEAQ (reference sequence). This CDR3 has 17 residues. CDR3 sequence: CASSSDRGRGNTGELFF. The CDR3 coding sequence is TGTGCTAGCAGCTCGGACAGGGGGCGCGGGAACACCGGGGAGCTGTTTTTT.

V usage is TRBV29-1 and J usage is TRBJ1-1, with D hard to call. The CDR3 runs to 12 residues. V was trimmed by 2 bases and J by 1 base, leaving 5 bases between them. Germline values: CDR1 SQVTM, CDR2 ANQGSEA. The CDR3 nucleotides read TGCAGCGTTGAATCATGGAACACTGAAGCTTTCTTT. Translating it yields CSVESWNTEAFF.

The chain uses TRBV10-3 and TRBJ2-2; 10 bases are shared with TRBD1. Germline V gene lookup returns CDR1 ENHRY and CDR2 SYGVKD. Unmatched junction bases numbered 6, after V lost 9 bases and J lost 5 bases. The CDR3 is made up of 14 amino acids. The CDR3 nucleotides are TGTGCCATACGAAGACAGGGGGCGACCGGGGAGCTGTTTTTT. Protein: CAIRRQGATGELFF.

This chain connects TRBV5-6 to TRBJ2-1; the D gene is possibly TRBD2 (6 bases). Trimming took off 0 bases at V and 9 bases at J, with 10 bases between the two ends. CDR1 and CDR2 from the germline V gene are SGHDT and YYEEEE. The CDR3 is made up of 13 amino acids. CDR3 loop: CASSLELASEQFF. CDR3 bases: TGTGCCAGCAGCTTGGAACTAGCCAGTGAGCAGTTCTTC.

This clone has only one observation. This rearrangement joins TRBV11-3 to TRBJ2-7; 7 bases align to TRBD1. Germline V gene lookup returns CDR1 SGHNT and CDR2 YENEEA. Trimming at V came to 0 bases and at J to 4 bases, leaving 6 bases not matched to a gene. The CDR3 has 15 amino acids. The CDR3 nucleotides read TGTGCCAGCAGCTTAGAGGGGCAGGGGGTATACGAGCAGTACTTC. Its protein product is CASSLEGQGVYEQYF.

Remarks on this clone: One junction end does not reproduce the germline sequence, and a read error may be involved. The rearrangement links TRBV6-1 to TRBJ1-5; no reliable D call. The germline CDR1 and CDR2 sequences are MNHNS and SASEGT. The CDR3 sequence is 11 residues long. In DNA form, the CDR3 reads TGTGCCAGCAGCCGACATCAGCCCCAGCACTTT. Protein product: CASSRHQPQHF.

The chain carries TRBV6-1 and TRBJ2-7; no firm D call. V lost 5 bases and J lost 3, with 5 bases in between. This CDR3 comprises 11 residues. Germline CDR1 and CDR2: MNHNS and SASEGT. The CDR3 nucleotides read TGTGCCAGCAGTTCGTACTACGAGCAGTACTTC. This gives the protein CASSSYYEQYF.

The chain recombines TRBV18 with TRBJ1-4; tentatively, D is TRBD1 (5 bases). Germline V gene lookup returns CDR1 KGHSH and CDR2 LQKENI. This CDR3 comprises 14 residues. Trimming removed 3 bases from V and 8 bases from J, with 13 bases in between. CDR3 DNA sequence: TGTGCCAGCTCACCGGGGACTAACAGGGAAAAACTGTTTTTT. Its protein is CASSPGTNREKLFF. The whole variable domain, filled in from reference TRBV18 and TRBJ1-4, reads NAGVMQNPRHLVRRRGQEARLRCSPMKGHSHVYWYRQLPEEGLKFMVYLQKENIIDESGMPKERFSAEFPKEGPSILRIQQVVRGDSAAYFCASSPGTNREKLFFGSGTQLSVL.

The chain has TRBV7-9 and TRBJ2-6; D may be TRBD2 (6 bases). Germline V gene lookup returns CDR1 SEHNR and CDR2 FQNEAQ (reference sequence). Trimming stripped 7 bases from V and 0 bases from J, with 13 bases between. CDR3 length equals 16 residues. In nucleotides, the CDR3 is TGTGCCAGCAAGGAGGGACGGTCCTCTGGGGCCAACGTCCTGACTTTC. Its translation is CASKEGRSSGANVLTF.

The chain uses TRBV11-2 and TRBJ2-2, with D possibly being TRBD1 (6 bases). Trimming cost V 7 bases and J 3 bases, with 15 bases left between them. Per the germline V gene, CDR1 is SGHAT and CDR2 is FQNNGV. This CDR3 has 15 residues. The CDR3 DNA follows: TGTGCCAGCACCAGGACAGACTCTCACACCGGGGAGCTGTTTTTT. This encodes CASTRTDSHTGELFF.

J is TRBJ2-5 and V is TRBV5-1; a weak D match, TRBD1 (5 bases). The CDR3 length is 15 residues. CDR1 SGHRS and CDR2 YFSETQ come from the germline V gene. V gave up 0 bases and J gave up 5 bases, with 14 bases separating them. CDR3 in DNA: TGCGCCAGCAGCTTGGCTCCAGGGAAAGGGGAGACCCAGTACTTC. Translated, it gives CASSLAPGKGETQYF.

V and J are TRBV19 and TRBJ2-5, with D perhaps TRBD2 (5 bases). The V gene lost 3 bases and the J gene lost 5 bases, with 13 bases spanning the gap. This CDR3 comprises 14 residues. CDR1 and CDR2 (germline): LNHDA, SQIVND (reference sequence). This chain's CDR3 is CASSMEGSRETQYF. CDR3 nucleotide sequence: TGTGCCAGTAGTATGGAAGGGAGTCGGGAGACCCAGTACTTC.

The chain couples TRBV5-4 to TRBJ2-5; D is unresolved. Germline V gives CDR1 SGHNT, CDR2 YYREEE (reference sequence). This CDR3 is built from 12 residues. V was trimmed by 7 bases and J by 4 bases, leaving 11 bases between them. The CDR3 bases are TGTGCCAGCGGATCAAAGCGAGAGACCCAGTACTTC. Translated, it gives CASGSKRETQYF.

The chain carries TRBV12-5 and TRBJ2-5, with D perhaps matching TRBD1 (5 bases). CDR1 and CDR2 (germline): LGHNT, FRNRAP. The CDR3 extends over 15 amino acids. V dropped 5 bases and J dropped 0 bases, with 13 bases sitting between them. The DNA of the CDR3 is TGTGCTAGTGGTCTTCCCAAGGGGTACCAAGAGACCCAGTACTTC. It translates to CASGLPKGYQETQYF.

This chain links TRBV5-4 with TRBJ2-3; unclear D gene. The CDR3 totals 14 residues. V was clipped by 0 bases and J by 2 bases, with 7 bases between them. Germline V gene data show CDR1 as SGHNT and CDR2 as YYREEE (reference sequence). This CDR3 is CASSLDPYTDTQYF. CDR3 bases: TGTGCCAGCAGCTTGGATCCCTACACAGATACGCAGTATTTT. Full variable domain (missing parts from reference TRBV5-4 and TRBJ2-3): ETGVTQSPTHLIKTRGQQVTLRCSSQSGHNTVSWYQQALGQGPQFIFQYYREEENGRGNFPPRFSGLQFPNYSSELNVNALELDDSALYLCASSLDPYTDTQYFGPGTRLTVL.

Points on this clone: This specimen includes other DNA sequences encoding the same CDR3. V gene TRBV7-3 combines with J gene TRBJ2-3, with TRBD2 as a possible D gene (6 bases). CDR1 is SGHTA and CDR2 is FQGTGA in the germline V gene. The V end lost 1 base, the J end lost 4 bases, and 12 bases lay between the germline ends. This CDR3 is 15 amino acids long. CDR3: CASSLRRGGADTQYF. In nucleotides, the CDR3 is TGTGCCAGCAGCTTAAGGCGCGGAGGGGCAGATACGCAGTATTTT.

This chain uses TRBV9 with TRBJ2-1, with D unresolved. This CDR3 is built from 11 residues. Germline assignment: CDR1 SGDLS and CDR2 YYNGEE. The ends were cut back, 4 bases at V and 3 bases at J, with 2 bases in the middle. CDR3 sequence reads: CASSLYNEQFF. CDR3 bases: TGTGCCAGCAGCCTCTACAATGAGCAGTTCTTC.

This clone was seen only a few times. The V and J genes are TRBV7-8 and TRBJ1-5, with D tentatively TRBD1 (5 bases). V gave up 2 bases and J gave up 6 bases, with 14 bases separating them. The CDR3 spans 15 residues. In germline, CDR1 is SGHVS, CDR2 FQNEAQ. CDR3 sequence (DNA): TGTGCCAGCAGCTTACAGGTCGGGGGTGGTCAGCCCCAGCATTTT. Its protein is CASSLQVGGGQPQHF.

The genes are TRBV27 and TRBJ1-5, with unresolved D. Germline V gene lookup returns CDR1 MNHEY and CDR2 SMNVEV (reference sequence). The V and J ends lost 5 bases and 6 bases respectively, with 14 bases between them. The CDR3 is 14 amino acids. CDR3: CASSQASQAQPQHF. The CDR3 DNA follows: TGTGCCAGCAGTCAGGCAAGTCAGGCTCAGCCCCAGCATTTT.